The clone carrying this T cell receptor beta chain came up once. TCRdb's table, derived via immunoSEQ multiplex PCR, lists solely in-frame clones and lacks some. The repertoire consists of just under 350,000 clones, with around four fifths occurring once and the leading ten covering almost 3%. These data belong to a study of blood T cell repertoires in COVID-19. V lost 3 bases, J lost 2 bases, and 5 bases stayed unmatched. CDR3 length: 16 amino acids. CDR1 is SGHNT, CDR2 YENEEA, per germline. The V gene is TRBV11-3, the J gene TRBJ2-1; 9 bases line up with TRBD1. The sample consisted of peripheral blood. The TCR sequence derives from a man in his thirties or forties with active or convalescent COVID-19. This chain's CDR3 is CASSLFRDRAYNEQFF. CDR3 coding DNA: TGTGCCAGCAGCTTGTTCCGGGACAGGGCCTACAATGAGCAGTTCTTC.